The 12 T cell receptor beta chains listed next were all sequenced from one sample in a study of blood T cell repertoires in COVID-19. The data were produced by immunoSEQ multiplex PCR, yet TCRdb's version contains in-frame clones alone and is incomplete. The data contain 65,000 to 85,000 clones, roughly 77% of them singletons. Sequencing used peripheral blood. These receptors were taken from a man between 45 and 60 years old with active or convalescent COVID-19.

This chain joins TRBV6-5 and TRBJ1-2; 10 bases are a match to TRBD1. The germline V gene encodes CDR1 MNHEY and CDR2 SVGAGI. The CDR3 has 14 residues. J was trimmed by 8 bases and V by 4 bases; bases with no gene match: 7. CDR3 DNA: TGTGCCAGCAGTTTTTTAGGACAGGGGGGCGGCTACACCTTC. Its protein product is CASSFLGQGGGYTF.

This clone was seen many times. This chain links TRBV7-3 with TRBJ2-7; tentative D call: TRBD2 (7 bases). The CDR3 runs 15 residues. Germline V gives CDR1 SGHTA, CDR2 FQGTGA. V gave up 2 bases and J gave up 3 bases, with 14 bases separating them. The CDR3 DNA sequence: TGTGCCAGCAGCTTATTCGGGGGGCCAGGCTACGAGCAGTACTTC. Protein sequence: CASSLFGGPGYEQYF.

CDR3: CASSVRDRAFSGNTIYF. For the CDR3, the DNA is TGTGCCAGCAGCGTCCGGGACAGGGCCTTCTCTGGAAACACCATATATTTT. The chain couples TRBV3-1 (or the pseudogene TRBV3-2) to TRBJ1-3; TRBD1 agrees at 9 bases. The V and J ends lost 5 bases and 0 bases, in that order; junction bases with no gene match: 8. Per germline, CDR1 LGHDT and CDR2 YNNKEL (reference sequence). The CDR3 contains 17 residues.

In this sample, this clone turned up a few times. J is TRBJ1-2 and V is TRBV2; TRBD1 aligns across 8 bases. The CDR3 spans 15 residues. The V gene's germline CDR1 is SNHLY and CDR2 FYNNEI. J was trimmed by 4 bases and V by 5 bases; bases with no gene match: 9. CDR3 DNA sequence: TGTGCCAGCAGTCAAACAGGGGGAATCGGCTATGGCTACACCTTC. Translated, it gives CASSQTGGIGYGYTF.

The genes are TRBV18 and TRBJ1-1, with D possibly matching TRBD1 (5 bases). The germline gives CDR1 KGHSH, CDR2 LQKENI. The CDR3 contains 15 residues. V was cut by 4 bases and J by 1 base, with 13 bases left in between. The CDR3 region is CASSLLQVPNTEAFF. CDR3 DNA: TGTGCCAGCTCACTCTTACAGGTGCCGAACACTGAAGCTTTCTTT.

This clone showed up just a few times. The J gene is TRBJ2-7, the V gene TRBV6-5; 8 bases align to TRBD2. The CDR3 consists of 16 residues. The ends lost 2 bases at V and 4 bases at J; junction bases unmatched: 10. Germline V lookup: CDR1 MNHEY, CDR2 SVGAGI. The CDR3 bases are TGTGCCAGCAGTTACGGAGTCGGGGGGGGACCTTACGAGCAGTACTTC. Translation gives CASSYGVGGGPYEQYF.

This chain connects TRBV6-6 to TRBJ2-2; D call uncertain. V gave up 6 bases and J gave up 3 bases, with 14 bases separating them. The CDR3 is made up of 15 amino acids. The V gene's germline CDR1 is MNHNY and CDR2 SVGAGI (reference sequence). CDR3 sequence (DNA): TGTGCCAGCAGCTCTACAAGACTTGACACCGGGGAGCTGTTTTTT. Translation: CASSSTRLDTGELFF.

The CDR3 spells CASSLREEDTEAFF. CDR3 in DNA: TGCGCCAGCAGCCTCAGGGAGGAGGACACTGAAGCTTTCTTT. This sequence joins TRBV5-1 and TRBJ1-1, with a weak D call TRBD1 (5 bases). The V gene lost 4 bases and the J gene lost 3 bases, with 13 bases spanning the gap. This CDR3 has 14 amino acids. Germline V gene lookup returns CDR1 SGHRS and CDR2 YFSETQ.

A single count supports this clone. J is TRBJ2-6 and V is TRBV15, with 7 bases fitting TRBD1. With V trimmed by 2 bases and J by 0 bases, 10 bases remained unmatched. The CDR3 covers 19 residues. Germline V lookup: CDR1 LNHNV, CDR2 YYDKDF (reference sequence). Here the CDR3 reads CATSRLRGQDFSGANVLTF. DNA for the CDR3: TGTGCCACCAGCAGACTTCGAGGACAGGATTTCTCTGGGGCCAACGTCCTGACTTTC. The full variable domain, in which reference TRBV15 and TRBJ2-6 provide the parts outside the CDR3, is DAMVIQNPRYQVTQFGKPVTLSCSQTLNHNVMYWYQQKSSQAPKLLFHYYDKDFNNEADTPDNFQSRRPNTSFCFLDIRSPGLGDTAMYLCATSRLRGQDFSGANVLTFGAGSRLTVL.

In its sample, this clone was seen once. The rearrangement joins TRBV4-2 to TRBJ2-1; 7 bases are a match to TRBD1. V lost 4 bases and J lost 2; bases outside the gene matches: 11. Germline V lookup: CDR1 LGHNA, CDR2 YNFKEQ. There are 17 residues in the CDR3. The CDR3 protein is CASSPTYEGAPYNEQFF. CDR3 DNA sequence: TGTGCCAGCAGCCCCACCTACGAGGGGGCCCCCTACAATGAGCAGTTCTTC.

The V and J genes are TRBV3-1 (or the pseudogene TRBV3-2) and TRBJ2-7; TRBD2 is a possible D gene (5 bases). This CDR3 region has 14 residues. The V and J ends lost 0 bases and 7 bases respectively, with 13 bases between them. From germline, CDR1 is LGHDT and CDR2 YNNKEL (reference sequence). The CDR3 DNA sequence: TGTGCCAGCAGCCAAGATACGGGGAAGGTGGAGCAGTACTTC. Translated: CASSQDTGKVEQYF.

The DNA for the CDR3 is TGTGCCAGCAGCTCGACTCGCGACTCTAAAGAGACCCAGTACTTC. Its protein is CASSSTRDSKETQYF. V is TRBV7-8 and J is TRBJ2-5, with unresolved D. The germline gives CDR1 SGHVS, CDR2 FQNEAQ. There are 15 residues in the CDR3. Trimming cost V 4 bases and J 3 bases, with 15 bases left between them.